This T cell receptor beta chain was identified in a study of human T cells and chemical hapten exposure. Turning to the study itself: Patients, chiefly female, had alopecia areata, totalis or universalis. General study findings and limits: No change in TCRs above 1 in 1000 frequency was produced by DPC sensitization. The donor cohort had alopecia, so its immune response may not match that of healthy people.

The CDR3 is 15 amino acids. The V and J ends lost 5 bases and 7 bases, in that order; junction bases with no gene match: 10. Germline assignment: CDR1 MNHNY and CDR2 SVGAGI (reference sequence). As the library was built, unique molecular identifiers were attached to individual cDNA molecules. TCRdb analysed the RACE reads with MiXCR anew, one entry per CDR3 protein. The sample carries about 110,000 distinct CDR3 sequences, less than 15% recorded once. Regarding time point: pre-sensitization, week 0. The treatment was: therapeutic diphenylcyclopropenone sensitization with weekly scalp DPC. A note on this clonotype: Its antigen is unidentified.

The specimen was whole blood, collected in connection with sensitization to the hapten diphenylcyclopropenone (DPC). V is TRBV6-6 and J is TRBJ1-1; 10 bases fit TRBD1. The sequence came from a woman aged 50 to 60 with alopecia areata. Some clones in this sample may be carry-over from other donors' samples. The CDR3 bases are TGTGCCAGCAGTAAACTGGACAGGGGGAATGGTGAAGCTTTCTTT. Protein: CASSKLDRGNGEAFF.